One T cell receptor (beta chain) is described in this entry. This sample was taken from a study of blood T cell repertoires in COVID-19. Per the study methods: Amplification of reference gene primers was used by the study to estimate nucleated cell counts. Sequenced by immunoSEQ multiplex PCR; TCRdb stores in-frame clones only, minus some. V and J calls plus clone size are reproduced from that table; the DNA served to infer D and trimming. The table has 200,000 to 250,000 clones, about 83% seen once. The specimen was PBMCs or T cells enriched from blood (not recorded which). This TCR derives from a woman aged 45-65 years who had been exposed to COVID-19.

The CDR3 loop is CASSRQTEQETQYF. CDR3 nucleotides: TGTGCCAGCTCACGACAGACGGAGCAAGAGACCCAGTACTTC. This chain joins TRBV18 and TRBJ2-5; weak D call: TRBD1 (5 bases). V gave up 4 bases and J gave up 2 bases, with 11 bases separating them. Germline values: CDR1 KGHSH, CDR2 LQKENI. The CDR3 sequence is 14 residues long.